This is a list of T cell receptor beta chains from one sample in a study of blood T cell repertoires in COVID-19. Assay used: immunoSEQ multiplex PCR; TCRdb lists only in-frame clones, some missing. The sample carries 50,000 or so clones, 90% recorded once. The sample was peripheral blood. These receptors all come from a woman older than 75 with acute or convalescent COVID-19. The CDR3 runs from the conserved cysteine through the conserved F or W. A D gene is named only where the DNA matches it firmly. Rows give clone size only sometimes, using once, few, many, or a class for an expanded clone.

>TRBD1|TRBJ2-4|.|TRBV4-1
CASSQEGTENIQYF
TGCGCCAGCAGCCAAGAGGGGACAGAAAACATTCAGTACTTC
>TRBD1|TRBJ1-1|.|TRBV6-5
CASSTGQGAEAFF
TGTGCCAGCAGTACAGGACAGGGGGCGGAAGCTTTCTTT
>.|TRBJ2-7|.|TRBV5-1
CASRRQDSYEQYF
TGCGCCAGCAGGAGACAGGATAGTTACGAGCAGTACTTC
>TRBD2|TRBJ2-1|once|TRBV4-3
CASSQEGLAGRDEQFF
TGCGCCAGCAGCCAAGAGGGACTAGCGGGAAGGGATGAGCAGTTCTTC
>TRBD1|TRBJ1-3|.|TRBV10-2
CASSPGGGNTIYF
TGCGCCAGCAGCCCAGGGGGCGGAAACACCATATATTTT
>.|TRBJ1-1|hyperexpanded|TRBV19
CASISTAIMNTEAFF
TGTGCCAGCATATCGACAGCCATAATGAACACTGAAGCTTTCTTT
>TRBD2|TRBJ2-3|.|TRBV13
CASSLGSSGSTDTQYF
TGTGCCAGCAGCTTAGGGTCTAGCGGGAGCACAGATACGCAGTATTTT
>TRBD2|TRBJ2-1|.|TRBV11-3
CASSKAGGPYNEQFF
TGTGCCAGCAGCAAAGCGGGAGGGCCTTACAATGAGCAGTTCTTC
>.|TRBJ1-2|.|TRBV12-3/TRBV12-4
CASRKDNNYGYTF
TGTGCCAGCAGGAAAGACAATAACTATGGCTACACCTTC
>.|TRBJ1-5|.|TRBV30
CAWSVLAGKGQPQHF
TGTGCCTGGAGTGTTTTAGCAGGGAAAGGACAGCCCCAGCATTTT
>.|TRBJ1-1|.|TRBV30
CAWRIQVVTEAFF
TGTGCCTGGAGAATACAGGTAGTAACTGAAGCTTTCTTT
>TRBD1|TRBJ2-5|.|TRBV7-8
CASTPSRQGRRETQYF
TGTGCCAGCACCCCATCGAGACAGGGGCGCCGAGAGACCCAGTACTTC
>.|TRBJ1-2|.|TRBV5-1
CASSLPLTGNYGYTF
TGCGCCAGCAGCTTGCCCTTGACAGGCAACTATGGCTACACCTTC
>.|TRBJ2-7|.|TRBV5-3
CAGHLVTGYYEQYF
TGTGCCGGCCATTTGGTCACAGGGTACTACGAGCAGTACTTC
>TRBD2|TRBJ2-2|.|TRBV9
CASSARLAGGTNTGELFF
TGTGCCAGCAGCGCACGACTAGCGGGAGGAACGAACACCGGGGAGCTGTTTTTT
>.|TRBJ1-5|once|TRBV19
CASRGAGNNQPQHF
TGTGCCAGTAGGGGGGCAGGGAACAATCAGCCCCAGCATTTT
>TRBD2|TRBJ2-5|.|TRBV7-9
CASSSIAGRATQYF
TGTGCCAGCAGCTCCATAGCGGGGAGGGCGACCCAGTACTTC
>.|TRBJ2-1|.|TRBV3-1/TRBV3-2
CASSQAQGISYNEQFF
TGTGCCAGCAGCCAGGCACAGGGTATCTCCTACAATGAGCAGTTCTTC
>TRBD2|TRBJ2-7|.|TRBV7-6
CASSLGGGEQYF
TGTGCCAGCAGCCTGGGGGGGGGCGAGCAGTACTTC
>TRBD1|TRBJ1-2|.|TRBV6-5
CASSSPQGAFGYTF
TGTGCCAGCAGCTCCCCACAGGGGGCCTTTGGCTACACCTTC
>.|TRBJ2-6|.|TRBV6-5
CASKGDAGANVLTF
TGTGCCAGCAAAGGGGATGCTGGGGCCAACGTCCTGACTTTC
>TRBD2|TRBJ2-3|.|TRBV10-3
CAISGPSGRGTDTQYF
TGTGCCATCAGTGGCCCGAGCGGGAGGGGCACAGATACGCAGTATTTT
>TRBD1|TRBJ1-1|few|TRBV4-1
CASSHPGQGVTEAFF
TGCGCCAGCAGCCATCCGGGACAGGGAGTCACTGAAGCTTTCTTT
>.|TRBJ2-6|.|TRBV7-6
CASSYGATGTRGANVLTF
TGTGCCAGCAGCTATGGGGCGACAGGGACTCGTGGGGCCAACGTCCTGACTTTC
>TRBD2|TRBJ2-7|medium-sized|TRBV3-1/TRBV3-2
CASSPVSGSIYEQYF
TGTGCCAGCAGCCCCGTGAGCGGGAGCATATACGAGCAGTACTTC
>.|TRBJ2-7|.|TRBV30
CAWSVRSRLAAAYEQYF
TGTGCCTGGAGTGTACGATCGAGGCTAGCCGCCGCCTACGAGCAGTACTTC
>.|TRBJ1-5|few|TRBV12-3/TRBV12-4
CASSGTSSRSQHF
TGTGCCAGCAGCGGGACTTCTAGCCGTTCCCAGCATTTT
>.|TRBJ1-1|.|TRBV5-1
CASSLSRDTEAFF
TGCGCCAGCAGCTTATCCCGGGACACTGAAGCTTTCTTT
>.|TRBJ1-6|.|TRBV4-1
CASSQDGFRGPASLHF
TGCGCCAGCAGCCAAGATGGGTTTAGGGGTCCGGCTTCCCTCCACTTT
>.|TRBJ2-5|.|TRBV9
CASSVVDTDQETQYF
TGTGCCAGCAGCGTAGTAGACACCGACCAAGAGACCCAGTACTTC
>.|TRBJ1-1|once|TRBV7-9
CASSLQGNTEAFF
TGTGCCAGCAGCTTGCAGGGGAACACTGAAGCTTTCTTT
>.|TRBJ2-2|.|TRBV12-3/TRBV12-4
CASSFVAGELFF
TGTGCCAGCAGTTTCGTTGCCGGGGAGCTGTTTTTT
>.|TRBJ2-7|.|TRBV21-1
CASSNGGRGYEQYF
TGTGCCAGCAGCAATGGGGGGAGAGGTTACGAGCAGTACTTC
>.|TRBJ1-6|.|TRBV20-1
CSASDRPGEPLHF
TGCAGTGCTAGTGATCGACCGGGAGAACCCCTCCACTTT